This record covers a single T cell receptor beta chain. The V gene end was trimmed by 4 bases and the J gene end by 0 bases; junction bases not matched to a gene: 8. Germline V gene sequence: CDR1 SGHRS, CDR2 YFSETQ. This CDR3 contains 16 residues. The study drew donors from healthy Caucasian individuals in Russia aged roughly 6 to 90. This entry comes from a study of blood T cells in healthy people across ages. The authors ran a second PCR of about 7 to 11 cycles using a sample-barcoded 5' primer and a J-beta primer mix. All samples yielded 2.5 million or more CDR3-containing paired-end reads. TCRdb analysed the 5' RACE reads with MiXCR anew, one entry per CDR3 protein. The data contain more than 450,000 distinct CDR3 sequences, approximately 26% of them seen just once; the ten biggest clones take up approximately 3.7%. These data are also associated with another study on T cells of mothers and their children.

This clonotype was obtained from a boy between 2 and 10 years old in good health. The V call is TRBV5-1, the J call TRBJ2-3, with 7 positions matching TRBD1. Sequences were obtained from blood. The CDR3 DNA is TGCGCCAGCAGCCCGGGGACAGTTCCTAGCACAGATACGCAGTATTTT. Translation: CASSPGTVPSTDTQYF. Variable domain in full (rest from reference TRBV5-1 and TRBJ2-3): KAGVTQTPRYLIKTRGQQVTLSCSPISGHRSVSWYQQTPGQGLQFLFEYFSETQRNKGNFPGRFSGRQFSNSRSEMNVSTLELGDSALYLCASSPGTVPSTDTQYFGPGTRLTVL.